The 27 T cell receptor beta chains below all came from one sample that was sequenced in a study of T cell responses to AZD1222 COVID-19 vaccine (dated by TCRdb to the early 2020s). The time point label on this specimen signifies: baseline before first vaccination. Libraries came from the immunoSEQ multiplex PCR assay. As stored in TCRdb, this immuneACCESS dataset retains in-frame rearrangements with V and J assigned. A fraction of the clones does not appear; measured against another copy, unresolved V genes explain less than half of the discrepancy, and the remainder lacks a known reason. The sample table lists around 150,000 clones, around nine tenths of them with a count of one. The ten largest clones take up approximately 5% of the sample. Sample: peripheral blood, taken on day 0 of AZD1222 vaccination. These receptors came from an adult in good health.

The CDR3, as DNA: TGTGCCAGCAGCGTAGGACAGGGGAACGGCAATGAGCAGTTCTTC. It yields the protein CASSVGQGNGNEQFF. The rearrangement joins TRBV9 to TRBJ2-1, with 8 bases matching TRBD1. The CDR3 runs 15 residues. Germline loops: CDR1 SGDLS, CDR2 YYNGEE. The V and J ends lost 0 bases and 6 bases, in that order; junction bases with no gene match: 5. Using reference TRBV9 and TRBJ2-1 for the parts outside the CDR3, the full variable domain is DSGVTQTPKHLITATGQRVTLRCSPRSGDLSVYWYQQSLDQGLQFLIQYYNGEERAKGNILERFSAQQFPDLHSELNLSSLELGDSALYFCASSVGQGNGNEQFFGPGTRLTVL.

J is TRBJ2-1 and V is TRBV28, with TRBD2 identical over 10 bases. V gave up 5 bases and J gave up 4 bases; unmatched junction bases: 2. The CDR3 covers 14 residues. Germline values: CDR1 MDHEN, CDR2 SYDVKM. The CDR3 sequence is CASSLAGAYNEQFF. CDR3 sequence (DNA): TGTGCCAGCAGTCTAGCGGGGGCGTACAATGAGCAGTTCTTC.

V gene TRBV5-4 combines with J gene TRBJ1-2, with no clear D. This CDR3 has 14 amino acids. V was clipped by 5 bases and J by 0 bases, with 11 bases between them. Germline V gives CDR1 SGHNT, CDR2 YYREEE (reference sequence). CDR3: CASSPDISNYGYTF. The DNA for the CDR3 is TGTGCCAGCAGTCCCGACATTTCTAACTATGGCTACACCTTC.

J is TRBJ2-3 and V is TRBV6-2 or TRBV6-3; no firm D call. This CDR3 is built from 18 residues. V shed 4 bases and J shed 0 bases, with 20 bases lying between them. Germline CDR1 reads MNHEY; CDR2 reads SVGEGT. Here the CDR3 reads CASSSPRGWRTSTDTQYF. CDR3 sequence (DNA): TGTGCCAGCAGTTCCCCCCGCGGTTGGCGCACTAGCACAGATACGCAGTATTTT.

CDR3 coding DNA: TGTGCCAGCAGCCCTGGGACTAGCGTCTACAATGAGCAGTTCTTC. It yields the protein CASSPGTSVYNEQFF. The V gene is TRBV9, the J gene TRBJ2-1; 10 nucleotides match TRBD2. The V segment lost 4 bases and the J segment 3 bases; nucleotides outside the gene matches: 4. The CDR3 is 15 amino acids. Per germline, CDR1 SGDLS and CDR2 YYNGEE.

This chain connects TRBV19 to TRBJ2-1; TRBD1 matches at 8 bases. J was trimmed by 3 bases and V by 5 bases; bases with no gene match: 6. The CDR3 covers 15 residues. CDR1 LNHDA and CDR2 SQIVND come from the germline V gene (reference sequence). CDR3 protein: CASSVPGQDYNEQFF. The CDR3, as DNA: TGTGCCAGTAGTGTTCCGGGACAGGACTACAATGAGCAGTTCTTC.

This chain connects TRBV6-2 or TRBV6-3 to TRBJ2-1, with 7 bases identical to TRBD1. V trimming: 6 bases; J trimming: 6 bases; junction bases outside the gene matches: 14. Per germline, CDR1 MNHEY and CDR2 SVGEGT. This CDR3 has 16 amino acids. In DNA, the CDR3 is TGTGCCAGCAGCCAGAGGACAGGCCCTTCTCCCAATGAGCAGTTCTTC. This encodes CASSQRTGPSPNEQFF.

The V call is TRBV29-1, the J call TRBJ2-2; D assignment may be TRBD1 or TRBD2 (6 bases each). Trimming removed 7 bases from V and 3 bases from J, with 15 bases in between. The CDR3 is made up of 14 amino acids. Germline CDR1 SQVTM, CDR2 ANQGSEA. CDR3 residues: CSAVPGEDTGELFF. The CDR3 DNA sequence: TGCAGCGCGGTGCCAGGGGAGGACACCGGGGAGCTGTTTTTT.

V gene TRBV7-9 combines with J gene TRBJ1-1; D unclear. The CDR3 covers 12 residues. CDR1 and CDR2 from the germline V gene are SEHNR and FQNEAQ (reference sequence). The V gene lost 3 bases and the J gene lost 9 bases, with 11 bases spanning the gap. The CDR3 coding sequence is TGTGCCAGCAGCTTTGCGACGGGGAAAGCTTTCTTT. Translation gives CASSFATGKAFF.

This clone was counted once. The gene calls are TRBV5-1 and TRBJ2-1; 10 bases align to TRBD2. V lost 4 bases and J lost 5; bases outside the gene matches: 9. CDR3 length equals 16 residues. CDR1 SGHRS and CDR2 YFSETQ come from the germline V gene. Written as DNA, the CDR3 is TGCGCCAGCAGCCGGACTAGCGGACTTATCAACAATGAGCAGTTCTTC. It yields the protein CASSRTSGLINNEQFF.

The V and J genes are TRBV6-2 or TRBV6-3 and TRBJ2-5; TRBD2 matches 11 bases. CDR1 is MNHEY and CDR2 is SVGEGT in the germline V gene. V was pared by 5 bases and J by 7 bases, with 9 bases of the junction left unmatched. There are 15 residues in the CDR3. DNA of the CDR3: TGTGCCAGCAGTAGATTAGCGGGAGGGTCCGGGACCCAGTACTTC. Translating it yields CASSRLAGGSGTQYF.

The chain links TRBV7-2 to TRBJ2-2; unclear D gene. CDR3 size: 14 residues. Trimming cost V 1 base and J 6 bases, with 9 bases left between them. The V gene's germline CDR1 is SGHTA and CDR2 FQGNSA. The CDR3 reads CASSLVAGSGELFF. As DNA, the CDR3 is TGTGCCAGCAGCTTAGTGGCCGGATCCGGGGAGCTGTTTTTT.

This clone was counted between two and nine times. J is TRBJ1-2 and V is TRBV28; D uncertain. CDR3 size: 21 residues. The V end was cut by 3 bases, the J end by 2 bases, with 31 bases between. The germline gives CDR1 MDHEN, CDR2 SYDVKM. CDR3 amino acids: CASSFFFPLKASWQSNYGYTF. CDR3 nucleotides: TGTGCCAGCAGTTTCTTTTTCCCCCTCAAAGCGAGTTGGCAGTCCAACTATGGCTACACCTTC.

The chain uses TRBV6-4 and TRBJ1-5; possibly TRBD1 for D (5 bases). Germline V gives CDR1 MRHNA, CDR2 SNTAGT. This CDR3 is 15 amino acids long. V was shortened by 0 bases and J by 3 bases, with 9 bases between the two germline ends. The CDR3, as DNA: TGTGCCAGCAGTGACTCGCTCAGGGCCAATCAGCCCCAGCATTTT. The encoded protein is CASSDSLRANQPQHF.

The DNA of the CDR3 is TGTGCCATCAGGGGGACAGGGAGCTCCTACGAGCAGTACTTC. Its protein is CAIRGTGSSYEQYF. This chain uses TRBV10-3 with TRBJ2-7; 9 bases align to TRBD1. Trimming at V came to 6 bases and at J to 0 bases, leaving 3 bases not matched to a gene. Per germline, CDR1 ENHRY and CDR2 SYGVKD. This CDR3 has 14 amino acids.

The chain recombines TRBV7-6 with TRBJ2-1, with D possibly being TRBD1 (6 bases). Per germline, CDR1 SGHVS and CDR2 FNYEAQ. CDR3 length: 15 amino acids. Trimming left V 5 bases short and J 0 bases short, with 11 bases between. The DNA for the CDR3 is TGTGCCAGCAGCCCGGGACAACGCTCCTACAATGAGCAGTTCTTC. Its translation is CASSPGQRSYNEQFF.

In its sample, this clone was seen once. In DNA form, the CDR3 reads TGTGCCAGCAGTACTACCAGGGGGCGGCATGAAAAACTGTTTTTT. This gives the protein CASSTTRGRHEKLFF. The J gene is TRBJ1-4, the V gene TRBV6-2 or TRBV6-3; TRBD1 agrees at 8 bases. Germline V lookup: CDR1 MNHEY, CDR2 SVGEGT. This CDR3 has 15 amino acids. V shed 5 bases and J 6 bases; nucleotides not matched to a gene: 8.

The J gene is TRBJ1-5, the V gene TRBV7-2; TRBD1 matches 7 bases. V was clipped by 5 bases and J by 3 bases; unmatched bases: 7. From germline, CDR1 is SGHTA and CDR2 FQGNSA. The CDR3 covers 15 residues. The CDR3 DNA follows: TGTGCCAGCAGCCCCGGGACAGTCCTCAATCAGCCCCAGCATTTT. Translation gives CASSPGTVLNQPQHF.

The chain is built from TRBV28 and TRBJ2-2, with D perhaps matching TRBD1 (6 bases). The CDR3 runs to 13 residues. The V end was cut by 3 bases, the J end by 6 bases, with 8 bases between. The germline gives CDR1 MDHEN, CDR2 SYDVKM. The CDR3 here is CASSFPGAGELFF. CDR3 nucleotide sequence: TGTGCCAGCAGTTTTCCAGGGGCCGGGGAGCTGTTTTTT.

The chain is built from TRBV4-1 and TRBJ2-7; D remains unclear. The germline V and J ends were trimmed by 4 bases and 3 bases, with 22 bases remaining between them. CDR1 and CDR2 from the germline V gene are MGHRA and YSYEKL. CDR3 length: 17 amino acids. The CDR3 region is CASSLAPTTSPFYEQYF. CDR3 DNA: TGCGCCAGCAGCCTCGCCCCAACGACAAGTCCTTTCTACGAGCAGTACTTC.

The chain couples TRBV10-3 to TRBJ1-1; a weak D match, TRBD1 (6 bases). The CDR3 consists of 16 residues. The V gene lost 5 bases and the J gene lost 0 bases, with 16 bases spanning the gap. From germline, CDR1 is ENHRY and CDR2 SYGVKD. The CDR3 DNA follows: TGTGCCATCAGTCACAGTCATACAGGGTTGAACACTGAAGCTTTCTTT. As protein: CAISHSHTGLNTEAFF.

This rearrangement joins TRBV5-1 to TRBJ2-7; 8 bases line up with TRBD1. V dropped 5 bases and J dropped 2; count of bases not matched to a gene: 12. The germline V gene has CDR1 SGHRS and CDR2 YFSETQ. CDR3 length: 16 amino acids. The CDR3 loop is CASRNASGQAPYEQYF. CDR3 DNA sequence: TGCGCCAGCAGAAATGCCTCGGGACAGGCCCCCTACGAGCAGTACTTC.

The V gene is TRBV4-1, the J gene TRBJ1-5; the D gene is possibly TRBD1 (5 bases). The germline gives CDR1 MGHRA, CDR2 YSYEKL. The CDR3 extends over 16 amino acids. The ends were cut back, 0 bases at V and 6 bases at J, with 15 bases in the middle. This chain's CDR3 is CASSQDRGASAQPQHF. DNA of the CDR3: TGCGCCAGCAGCCAAGACCGTGGGGCATCGGCTCAGCCCCAGCATTTT.

The chain joins TRBV28 to TRBJ2-2; D is unresolved. With 6 bases removed from V and 4 bases from J, the gap between germline ends came to 6 bases. Germline CDR1 MDHEN, CDR2 SYDVKM. The CDR3 contains 12 residues. CDR3 residues: CASSPLTGELFF. The CDR3 region has the DNA TGTGCCAGCAGCCCCCTCACCGGGGAGCTGTTTTTT.

The chain joins TRBV7-3 to TRBJ2-1, with unresolved D. Germline CDR1 and CDR2: SGHTA and FQGTGA. Trimming cost V 0 bases and J 5 bases, with 8 bases left between them. This CDR3 spans 14 amino acids. The CDR3 here is CASSLTAADNEQFF. Here the CDR3 DNA reads TGTGCCAGCAGCTTAACGGCAGCAGACAATGAGCAGTTCTTC.

This clone was detected only a few times. The CDR3 sequence: CASRVDTSGYPYNEQFF. DNA for the CDR3: TGTGCCAGCAGGGTTGATACTAGCGGATATCCCTACAATGAGCAGTTCTTC. The rearrangement links TRBV7-9 to TRBJ2-1; 8 bases align to TRBD2. The CDR3 spans 17 residues. Germline CDR1 SEHNR, CDR2 FQNEAQ (reference sequence). Losses at the gene ends were 6 bases for V and 2 bases for J; bases not matched to a gene: 12.

The rearrangement joins TRBV5-6 to TRBJ2-7; TRBD2 aligns across 10 bases. The CDR3 is made up of 15 amino acids. V lost 2 bases and J lost 2; bases outside the gene matches: 4. The germline V gene has CDR1 SGHDT and CDR2 YYEEEE. The DNA of the CDR3 is TGTGCCAGCAGCTTCGGGCTAGCGGGGGCCTACGAGCAGTACTTC. This gives the protein CASSFGLAGAYEQYF.